The clone carrying this T cell receptor beta chain was recorded a few times. The data originate from a study of CDR3 diversity in severe acne. Each CDR3 protein gets one entry after TCRdb re-called the PCR reads with MiXCR. The sample includes more than 85,000 distinct CDR3 sequences, roughly 52% seen only once; the top ten take around 10%. This clonotype was obtained from a male donor in good health, serving as a control. The specimen sequenced was blood.

CDR3 sequence (DNA): TGCAGTGCCACCCTGAGACTAGCGGCTGGGGATACGCAGTATTTT. This encodes CSATLRLAAGDTQYF. V usage is TRBV20-1 and J usage is TRBJ2-3; 9 nucleotides agree with TRBD2. The J segment lost 6 bases and the V segment lost 6 bases, leaving 13 bases of the junction unmatched. The CDR3 extends over 15 amino acids. The V gene's germline CDR1 is DFQATT and CDR2 SNEGSKA (reference sequence).